This TCR beta chain was identified in a study of T-cell reconstitution after alpha-beta-depleted transplantation in children (dated by TCRdb to the mid-2010s). About the study as a whole: T-cell immune reconstitution after TCRalphabeta/CD19-depleted allogeneic hematopoietic cell transplantation in children was quantitatively tracked in the study by means of TCR repertoire profiling.

Overall results and qualifications from the work: The apparently early alphabetaT-cell count recovery about two months after transplant was reportedly dependent on only several hundred rapidly expanded clones derived from non-depleted graft cells. In some patients, the high TCRbeta diversity seen at day 60 was put down to recipient T cells and intrathymic progenitors that had survived conditioning. Over the following months the frequencies of hyperexpanded clones went down, and after one year T-cell counts and TCRbeta diversity were mostly credited to newly produced T cells.

What the treatment or condition label conveys for this sample: allogeneic hematopoietic cell transplantation with graft depleted of TCRalphabeta T cells and CD19 B cells. The transplant recipients were children given TCRalphabeta/CD19-depleted allogeneic hematopoietic cell grafts. The method behind the library was PCR. The run used an Illumina HiSeq 2500. TCR library preparation used molecular barcoding, with unique molecular identifiers applied to normalize quantification of the TCRbeta repertoire. Through fastp at Q25 and MiXCR, TCRdb rebuilt clones from the public reads, retaining in-frame beta chains. Rows merge per CDR3 protein into single entries with the most common DNA and genes. This sample is represented by hundreds of thousands of distinct CDR3 sequences; about 10% of them were singletons. About 2% of the sample goes to the ten largest clones. The table lists this clonotype with many counts. No antigen is known for it. No quality values exist for individual bases; no much larger clone is one base distant.

According to the germline V gene, CDR1 reads SGHRS and CDR2 reads YFSETQ. The CDR3 starts with the cysteine, ends with the phenylalanine, and has 15 residues. Of the read, only the CDR3 DNA is kept; its 45 bases are in frame from base 1. Trimming at the junction amounts to 7 bases on V and 5 bases on J, and the germline ends lie 21 bases apart. The chain employs TRBV5-1 and TRBJ2-5; the D gene is perhaps TRBD2, from 6 matching bases. The TCR was taken from a child younger than 10 with inherited bone marrow failure, due to receive a stem cell transplant. The material was PBMCs, obtained before TCRalphabeta/CD19-depleted stem cell transplant. The bases read TGCGCCAGCCAATTCGAGGGAGGAATAAGGGAGACCCAGTACTTC. It codes for CASQFEGGIRETQYF.